This TCR beta chain was obtained from a study of TIL therapy for anti-PD-1-resistant metastatic lung cancer. Study at large: Median tumor PD-L1 proportion score was approximately 6.3%. Study-wide results and limits: Many TIL product clones were absent from baseline tumor, suggesting clonal contraction. Treatment-naive, never-smoker and oncogene-addicted patients were overrepresented in this highly selected cohort.

Sequencing used immunoSEQ v3. Here immunoSEQ multiplex PCR was the method, and the copy in TCRdb shows in-frame clones only, minus some. The table shows 50,000 to 60,000 clones, with about three quarters occurring only once. Time point here: pre-treatment sample, taken before nivolumab and TIL therapy. Pleural nodules or supraclavicular lymph nodes made up most of the excised metastases sampled. Patients were adults with stage 4 NSCLC. This clone appeared a single time. No antigen is known for it. CDR3 length: 16 amino acids. The V and J ends lost 2 bases and 3 bases, in that order; junction bases with no gene match: 10. Looked up from germline, CDR1 is SQVTM and CDR2 is ANQGSEA.

The TCR originated in a person between 25 and 80 years old with non-small cell lung cancer. The chain employs TRBV29-1 and TRBJ2-3; 8 positions match TRBD2. Here the sequenced sample was tumor tissue, taken at baseline. The CDR3 bases are TGCAGCGTTGAATATGAGGTAGCGGGGCGAACAGATACGCAGTATTTT. It translates to CSVEYEVAGRTDTQYF.